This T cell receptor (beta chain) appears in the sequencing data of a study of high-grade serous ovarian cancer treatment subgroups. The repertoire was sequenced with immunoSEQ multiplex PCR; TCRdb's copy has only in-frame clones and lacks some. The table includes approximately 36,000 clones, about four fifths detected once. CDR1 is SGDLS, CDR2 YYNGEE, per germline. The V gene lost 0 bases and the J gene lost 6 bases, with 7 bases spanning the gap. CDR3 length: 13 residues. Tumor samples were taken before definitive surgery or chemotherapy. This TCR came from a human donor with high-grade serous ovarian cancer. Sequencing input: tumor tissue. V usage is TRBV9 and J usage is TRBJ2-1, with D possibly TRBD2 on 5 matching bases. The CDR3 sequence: CASSVAGCNEQFF. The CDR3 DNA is TGTGCCAGCAGCGTAGCGGGGTGCAATGAGCAGTTCTTC.